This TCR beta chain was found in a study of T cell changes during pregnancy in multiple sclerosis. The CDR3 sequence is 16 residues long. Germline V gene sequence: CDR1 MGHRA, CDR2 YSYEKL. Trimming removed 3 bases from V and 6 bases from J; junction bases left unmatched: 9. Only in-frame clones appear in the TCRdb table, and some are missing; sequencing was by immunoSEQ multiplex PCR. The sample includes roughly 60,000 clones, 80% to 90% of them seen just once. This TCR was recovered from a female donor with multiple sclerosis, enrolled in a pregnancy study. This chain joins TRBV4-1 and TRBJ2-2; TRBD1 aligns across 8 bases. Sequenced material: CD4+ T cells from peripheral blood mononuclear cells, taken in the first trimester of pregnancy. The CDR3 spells CASSHPDRDAAGELFF. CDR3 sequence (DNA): TGCGCCAGCAGCCACCCGGACAGGGACGCGGCCGGGGAGCTGTTTTTT.